The subject of this entry is one TCR beta chain. No antigen is known for it. The sample is drawn from a study of T cell responses to AZD1222 COVID-19 vaccine. Second doses at about 4 or about 12 weeks were pooled. Only in-frame clones appear in the TCRdb table, and some are missing; sequencing was by immunoSEQ multiplex PCR. The data hold 150,000 to 200,000 clones, with approximately 94% observed a single time. Study-level points and caveats: Reportedly, nearly half the spike-specific TCRs target unmutated variant regions. Vaccine-associated CD4 TCRs ranged over spike, dominating at 160-218 and 743-854. Donors skewed white British and female; clonal diversity was possibly underestimated.

CDR1 and CDR2 from the germline V gene are SGHRS and YFSETQ. Trimming took 0 bases from V and 3 from J; bases not matched to a gene: 7. The CDR3 sequence is 17 residues long. The sequencing used peripheral blood, collected 28 days after the second AZD1222 dose. The V gene is TRBV5-1, the J gene TRBJ1-1; TRBD1 matches at 11 bases. The receptor was derived from an adult who received the AZD1222 COVID-19 vaccine. CDR3 in amino acids: CASSLERGQGADTEAFF. For the CDR3, the DNA is TGCGCCAGCAGCTTGGAGAGAGGACAGGGGGCCGACACTGAAGCTTTCTTT.